This TCR beta chain was identified during a study of OX40 agonist ivuxolimab in advanced cancers. Points on this clone: The antigen is not known.

Study-wide results and caveats: Part of the nonresponder group also had normalized T-cell clonal expansion that was low.

This CDR3 region has 14 residues. The V end was cut by 11 bases, the J end by 1 base, with 18 bases between. Per germline, CDR1 PRHDT and CDR2 FYEKMQ (reference sequence). Sequencing used immunoSEQ multiplex PCR; TCRdb keeps in-frame clones, though not all of them. Among around 67,000 clones listed, around 90% were seen once. This TCR came from an adult with an advanced solid tumor such as melanoma, head and neck, liver or kidney cancer. This sequence joins TRBV13 and TRBJ2-7; D is unresolved. The sample in question was CD4+ or CD8+ T cells sorted from blood, obtained in a trial of the OX40 agonist ivuxolimab. The CDR3 is CALGSRSPSYEQYF. DNA of the CDR3: TGTGCCCTCGGCAGCAGGTCCCCTTCCTACGAGCAGTACTTC.